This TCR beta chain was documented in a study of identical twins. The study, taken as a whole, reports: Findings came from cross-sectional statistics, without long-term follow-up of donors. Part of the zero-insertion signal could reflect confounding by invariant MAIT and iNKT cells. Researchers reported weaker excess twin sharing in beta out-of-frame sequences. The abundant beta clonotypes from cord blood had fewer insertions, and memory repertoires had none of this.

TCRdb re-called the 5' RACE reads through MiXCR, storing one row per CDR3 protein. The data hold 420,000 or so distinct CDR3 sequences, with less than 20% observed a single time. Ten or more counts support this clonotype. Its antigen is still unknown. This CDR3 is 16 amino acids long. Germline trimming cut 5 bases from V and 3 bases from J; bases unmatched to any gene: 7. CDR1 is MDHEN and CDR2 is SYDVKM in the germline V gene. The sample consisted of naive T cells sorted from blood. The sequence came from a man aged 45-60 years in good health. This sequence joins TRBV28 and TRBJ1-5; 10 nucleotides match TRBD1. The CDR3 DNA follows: TGTGCCAGCAGTCCAGAGGGACAGGGGAACAATCAGCCCCAGCATTTT. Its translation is CASSPEGQGNNQPQHF.